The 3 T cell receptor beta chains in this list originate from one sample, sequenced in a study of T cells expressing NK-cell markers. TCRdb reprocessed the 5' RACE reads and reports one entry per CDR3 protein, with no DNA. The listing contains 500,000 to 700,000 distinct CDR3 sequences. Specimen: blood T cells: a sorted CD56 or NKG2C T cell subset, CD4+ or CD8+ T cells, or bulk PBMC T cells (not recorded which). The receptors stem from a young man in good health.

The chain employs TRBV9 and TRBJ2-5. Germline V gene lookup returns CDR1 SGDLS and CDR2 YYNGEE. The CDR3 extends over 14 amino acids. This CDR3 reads CASSEQLGLETQYF.

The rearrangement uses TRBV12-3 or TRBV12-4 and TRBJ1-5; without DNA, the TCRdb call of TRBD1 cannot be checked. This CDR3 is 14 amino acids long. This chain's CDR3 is CASSGAQGGQPQHF.

The CDR3: CASSYGPLAANTGELFF. The chain uses TRBV12-3 or TRBV12-4 and TRBJ2-2; TCRdb's D call of TRBD2 is untestable without DNA. The CDR3 has 17 residues.